This TCR beta chain appears in the sequencing data of a study of vaccination effects on CD4 cells after COVID-19. Study-level information: Following the second dose by a median of 72 days, the post-vaccine samples were obtained. General study results and limits: Marked clonal contraction of both clone types appeared late after vaccination.

Comment on this clone: Its specificity is not known.

The culture ran for about eleven days before CD4+ T cells were isolated. Two doses of BNT162b2 or mRNA-1273 vaccine were administered to participants. The study found no prior SARS-CoV-2 infection in the vaccine recipients, who tested negative for nucleocapsid antibodies. Replacing half the medium with IL-2 medium was done on days 3 and 7. The table came from immunoSEQ multiplex PCR; TCRdb's copy has only in-frame clones and leaves some out. The sample includes more than 60,000 clones, 74% of them seen just once. V shed 6 bases, J shed 6 bases, and the junction held 19 bases outside the gene matches. Germline V gives CDR1 KGHSH, CDR2 LQKENI. The CDR3 runs to 19 residues.

The sample consisted of CD4+ T cells from PBMCs cultured without peptide, taken after COVID-19 vaccination. The origin of this receptor is a human donor who received a COVID-19 vaccine. This chain joins TRBV18 and TRBJ2-2, with 10 bases aligning to TRBD1. The CDR3, as DNA: TGTGCCAGCTCGCGGAACCGGGACAGGGGACGCGTTACCGCCGGGGAGCTGTTTTTT. Translation: CASSRNRDRGRVTAGELFF.